Listed below are T cell receptor beta chains from one sample, sequenced in a study of siplizumab effects on memory and regulatory T cells. Their specific antigens are unknown. Assay: immunoSEQ multiplex PCR; the TCRdb copy retains only in-frame clones and omits some. The sample includes around 4,500 clones, about 47% of them seen just once. Sequencing input: CFSE-low (dividing) CD4+ T cells sorted from an allogeneic mixed lymphocyte reaction. Receptor source: a human donor in good health; the cells came from an allogeneic mixed lymphocyte reaction. Some clones in this sample may be carry-over from other donors' samples. Both conserved end residues are part of each CDR3. The D gene is left open where the match is weak. The size entry is marked missing in some rows and otherwise reads once, few, many or a size class.

- TRBJ1-1 TRBV18 few CASSPLGSNTEAFF TGTGCCAGCTCACCACTTGGCAGCAACACTGAAGCTTTCTTT
TRBD2 TRBJ2-2 TRBV7-6 few CASSIAGVSTGELFF TGTGCCAGCAGCATAGCGGGAGTAAGCACCGGGGAGCTGTTTTTT
- TRBJ2-1 TRBV7-2 - CASSLDMAHNEQFF TGTGCCAGCAGCTTGGACATGGCTCACAATGAGCAGTTCTTC
TRBD2 TRBJ2-1 TRBV18 few CASSPAGRRGANNEQFF TGTGCCAGCTCACCCGCGGGCCGGCGGGGGGCCAACAATGAGCAGTTCTTC
TRBD1 TRBJ1-2 TRBV19 - CASSNPITGGFGYTF TGTGCCAGTAGTAACCCAATTACAGGGGGCTTTGGCTACACCTTC
TRBD1 TRBJ2-2 TRBV29-1 few CSVRRTGNTGELFF TGCAGCGTTCGTCGGACAGGGAACACCGGGGAGCTGTTTTTT
TRBD1 TRBJ2-7 TRBV7-2 - CASSLGGQIYEQYF TGTGCCAGCAGCTTAGGGGGACAGATCTACGAGCAGTACTTC
- TRBJ1-3 TRBV6-5 few CASSYEVSAPGNTIYF TGTGCCAGCAGTTACGAGGTGTCGGCACCAGGAAACACCATATATTTT
- TRBJ1-1 TRBV7-9 - CASRRGDGDTEAFF TGTGCCAGCAGGAGGGGTGACGGGGACACTGAAGCTTTCTTT
TRBD2 TRBJ2-7 TRBV6-5 - CASSRDYPYEQYF TGTGCCAGCAGCCGGGACTACCCCTACGAGCAGTACTTC
- TRBJ2-7 TRBV9 - CASSADPRGPRDEQYF TGTGCCAGCAGTGCCGACCCAAGGGGCCCGAGGGACGAGCAGTACTTC